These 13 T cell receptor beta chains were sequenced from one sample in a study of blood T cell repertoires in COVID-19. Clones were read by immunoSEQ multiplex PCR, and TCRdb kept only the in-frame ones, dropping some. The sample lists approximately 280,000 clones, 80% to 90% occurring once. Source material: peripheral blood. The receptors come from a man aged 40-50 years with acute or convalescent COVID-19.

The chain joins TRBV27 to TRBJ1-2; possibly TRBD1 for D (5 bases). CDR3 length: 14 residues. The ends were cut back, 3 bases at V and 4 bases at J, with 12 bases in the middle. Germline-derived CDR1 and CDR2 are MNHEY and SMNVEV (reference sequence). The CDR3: CASSFKGPGYGYTF. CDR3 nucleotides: TGTGCCAGCAGTTTCAAGGGGCCGGGCTATGGCTACACCTTC.

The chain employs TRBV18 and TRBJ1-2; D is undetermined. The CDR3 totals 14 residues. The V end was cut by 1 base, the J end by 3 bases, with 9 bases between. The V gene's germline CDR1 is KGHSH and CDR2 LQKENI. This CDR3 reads CASSPLQDYYGYTF. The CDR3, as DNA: TGTGCCAGCTCACCACTCCAGGATTACTATGGCTACACCTTC. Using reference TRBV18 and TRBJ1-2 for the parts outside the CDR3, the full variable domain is NAGVMQNPRHLVRRRGQEARLRCSPMKGHSHVYWYRQLPEEGLKFMVYLQKENIIDESGMPKERFSAEFPKEGPSILRIQQVVRGDSAAYFCASSPLQDYYGYTFGSGTRLTVV.

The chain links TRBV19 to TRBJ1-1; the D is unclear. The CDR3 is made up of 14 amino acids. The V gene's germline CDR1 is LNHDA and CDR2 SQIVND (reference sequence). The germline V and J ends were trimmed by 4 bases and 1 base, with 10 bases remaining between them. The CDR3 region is CASSTYRANTEAFF. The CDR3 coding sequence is TGTGCCAGTAGTACCTACCGAGCGAACACTGAAGCTTTCTTT.

The CDR3 region has the DNA TGTGCCAGCTCACCACCTCAACAGGGTAATGAAAAACTGTTTTTT. Translating it yields CASSPPQQGNEKLFF. The rearrangement joins TRBV18 to TRBJ1-4; D may be TRBD1 (6 bases). The germline V and J ends were trimmed by 0 bases and 4 bases, with 9 bases remaining between them. The CDR3 spans 15 residues. Germline V gene sequence: CDR1 KGHSH, CDR2 LQKENI.

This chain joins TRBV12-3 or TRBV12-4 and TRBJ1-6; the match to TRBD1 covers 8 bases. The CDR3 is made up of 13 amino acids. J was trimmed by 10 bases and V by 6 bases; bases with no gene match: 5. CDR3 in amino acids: CASRTGVNSPLHF. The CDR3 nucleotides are TGTGCCAGCAGGACAGGGGTAAACTCACCCCTCCACTTT.

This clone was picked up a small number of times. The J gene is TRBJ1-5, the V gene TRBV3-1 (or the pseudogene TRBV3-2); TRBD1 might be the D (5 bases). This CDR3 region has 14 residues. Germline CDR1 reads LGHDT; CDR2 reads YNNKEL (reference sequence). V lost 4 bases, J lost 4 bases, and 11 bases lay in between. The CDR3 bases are TGTGCCAGCAGCCTTTGGGGGGTGAATCAGCCCCAGCATTTT. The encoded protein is CASSLWGVNQPQHF.

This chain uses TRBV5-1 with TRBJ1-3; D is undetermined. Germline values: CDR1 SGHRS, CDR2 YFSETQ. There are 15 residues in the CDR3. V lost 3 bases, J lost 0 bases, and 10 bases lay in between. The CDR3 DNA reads TGCGCCAGCAGCTCTGAGGGTAACTCTGGAAACACCATATATTTT. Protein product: CASSSEGNSGNTIYF.

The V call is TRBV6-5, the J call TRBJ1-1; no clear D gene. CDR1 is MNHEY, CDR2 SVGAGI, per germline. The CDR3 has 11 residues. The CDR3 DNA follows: TGTGCAACAACGCGGGGCACTGAAGCTTTCTTT. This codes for CATTRGTEAFF.

For the CDR3, the DNA is TGTGCCAGCAGTGAATCGCTAACGGCGGGTTCACCCCTCCACTTT. Protein product: CASSESLTAGSPLHF. This sequence joins TRBV25-1 and TRBJ1-6; D gene unclear. The germline V gene encodes CDR1 MGHDK and CDR2 SYGVNS. The CDR3 runs to 15 residues. The V end was cut by 1 base, the J end by 9 bases, with 13 bases between.

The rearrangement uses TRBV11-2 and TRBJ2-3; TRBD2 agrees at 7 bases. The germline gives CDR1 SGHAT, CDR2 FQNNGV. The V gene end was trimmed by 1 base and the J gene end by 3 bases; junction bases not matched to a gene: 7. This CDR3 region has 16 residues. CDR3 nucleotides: TGTGCCAGCAGCTTAGGGGTAGGGGAGGGGACAGATACGCAGTATTTT. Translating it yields CASSLGVGEGTDTQYF.

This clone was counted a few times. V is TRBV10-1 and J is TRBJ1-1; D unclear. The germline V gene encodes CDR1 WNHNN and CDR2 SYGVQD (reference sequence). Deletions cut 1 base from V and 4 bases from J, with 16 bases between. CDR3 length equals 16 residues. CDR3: CASSEFSGIGGTEAFF. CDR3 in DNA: TGCGCCAGCAGTGAGTTTTCCGGGATCGGTGGCACTGAAGCTTTCTTT.

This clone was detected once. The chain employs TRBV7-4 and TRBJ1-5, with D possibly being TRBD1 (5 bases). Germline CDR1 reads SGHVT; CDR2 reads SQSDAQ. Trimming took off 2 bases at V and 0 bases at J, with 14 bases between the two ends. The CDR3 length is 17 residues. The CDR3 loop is CASSLNFGHYSNQPQHF. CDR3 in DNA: TGTGCCAGCAGCTTAAATTTCGGACACTATAGCAATCAGCCCCAGCATTTT.

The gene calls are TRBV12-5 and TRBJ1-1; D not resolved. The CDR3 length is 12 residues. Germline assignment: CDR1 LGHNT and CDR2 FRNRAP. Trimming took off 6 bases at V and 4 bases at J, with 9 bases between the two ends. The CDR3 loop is CASGPQITEAFF. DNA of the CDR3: TGTGCTAGTGGCCCTCAGATCACTGAAGCTTTCTTT.